These 7 T cell receptor beta chains originate from one sample sequenced in a study of CD8+ T cells in alopecia areata. Alopecia areata patients provided lesional scalp punch biopsies and peripheral blood. Extracted RNA was reverse transcribed into cDNA, the sequencing template. The protocol was immunoSEQ multiplex PCR, while the TCRdb copy is restricted to in-frame clones and leaves out a portion. The table includes about 12,000 clones, more than 50% detected once. Sequenced sample: skin. These receptors were taken from a human donor with alopecia areata.

This clone was counted a few times. The chain couples TRBV13 to TRBJ1-5; D not certain. V was clipped by 3 bases and J by 1 base, with 7 bases between them. The CDR3 extends over 14 amino acids. The germline gives CDR1 PRHDT, CDR2 FYEKMQ (reference sequence). The CDR3 DNA reads TGTGCCAGCAGCTTGGCCGGGAGCAATCAGCCCCAGCATTTT. As protein: CASSLAGSNQPQHF.

The rearrangement joins TRBV29-1 to TRBJ2-2, with D possibly TRBD1 on 6 matching bases. The CDR3 loop spans 13 amino acids. Germline V gene data show CDR1 as SQVTM and CDR2 as ANQGSEA. Trimming pared 7 bases from V and 0 bases from J, leaving 9 bases between. The CDR3 DNA reads TGCAGCGCCGGGACACCGAACACCGGGGAGCTGTTTTTT. Protein product: CSAGTPNTGELFF.

By its share, this clone is medium-sized (0.01 to 0.1%). The chain combines TRBV19 with TRBJ2-1; unclear D gene. CDR3 length equals 14 residues. CDR1 is LNHDA and CDR2 is SQIVND in the germline V gene (reference sequence). Trimming took off 3 bases at V and 8 bases at J, with 14 bases between the two ends. CDR3 sequence (DNA): TGTGCCAGTAGTATCGGTCCCGGGTTGGATGAGCAGTTCTTC. Protein sequence: CASSIGPGLDEQFF.

The rearrangement links TRBV29-1 to TRBJ2-2; the D gene is possibly TRBD2 (5 bases). Looked up from germline, CDR1 is SQVTM and CDR2 is ANQGSEA. The CDR3 length is 15 residues. V was cut by 2 bases and J by 6 bases, with 16 bases left in between. The CDR3 sequence is CSVEKATYGAGELFF. In DNA, the CDR3 is TGCAGCGTTGAAAAGGCTACATACGGGGCCGGGGAGCTGTTTTTT.

V usage is TRBV6-6 and J usage is TRBJ2-5; D is unresolved. The V gene's germline CDR1 is MNHNY and CDR2 SVGAGI (reference sequence). V shed 5 bases and J shed 5 bases, with 9 bases lying between them. This CDR3 has 12 residues. CDR3 nucleotide sequence: TGTGCCAGCAGTAGAGGAAAGGAGACCCAGTACTTC. Its translation: CASSRGKETQYF.

V gene TRBV15 combines with J gene TRBJ2-1, with unresolved D. The V and J ends lost 0 bases and 0 bases respectively, with 3 bases between them. This CDR3 has 14 amino acids. Germline V gene sequence: CDR1 LNHNV, CDR2 YYDKDF (reference sequence). This CDR3 reads CATSRDPSYNEQFF. Written as DNA, the CDR3 is TGTGCCACCAGCAGAGACCCCTCCTACAATGAGCAGTTCTTC.

The V gene is TRBV6-5, the J gene TRBJ2-5, with 9 nucleotides matching TRBD1. V trimming: 3 bases; J trimming: 6 bases; junction bases outside the gene matches: 5. Looked up from germline, CDR1 is MNHEY and CDR2 is SVGAGI. This CDR3 contains 14 residues. CDR3 region: CASSYGTGRKTQYF. The CDR3 DNA sequence: TGTGCCAGCAGTTATGGGACAGGGAGAAAGACCCAGTACTTC.